This T cell receptor beta chain emerged from a study of blood T cell repertoires in COVID-19. Study context: Both acute and convalescent COVID-19 samples were obtained from the United States, Italy and Spain. PBMCs, B-cell-depleted T cells, or T cells provided the cDNA or gDNA that made up the material.

This CDR3 is 15 amino acids long. Germline CDR1 and CDR2: LGHDT and YNNKEL (reference sequence). J lost 9 bases, V lost 0 bases, and 6 bases had no gene match. Authors' analysis steps: It was from reference gene primer amplification that nucleated cell counts were estimated. Sequencing was performed with immunoSEQ multiplex PCR; in TCRdb, only in-frame clones are kept and a portion is missing. The V and J calls and clone size are taken from that table; D and trimming were inferred from the DNA. The sample carries some 20,000 clones, approximately 86% recorded once. This sequence originates from a human donor with acute or convalescent COVID-19. The donor label of this sample is uncertain. The sequencing sample was made of peripheral blood. The V gene is TRBV3-1 (or the pseudogene TRBV3-2), the J gene TRBJ2-1; TRBD2 matches 9 bases. The CDR3 loop reads CASSQDGGSGGEQFF. In DNA, the CDR3 is TGTGCCAGCAGCCAAGATGGGGGTAGCGGGGGTGAGCAGTTCTTC.